These 12 T cell receptor beta chains share one sample of origin, sequenced in a study of cytomegalovirus exposure and HLA in healthy donors. The study ran its PCR with 60 Vbeta and 13 Jbeta primers. This table comes from immunoSEQ multiplex PCR, and its TCRdb copy is limited to in-frame clones, with some not included. The sample lists 180,000 or so clones; about 77% were seen once. Sequences were obtained from PBMCs. All receptors derive from a young woman in good health and CMV-seropositive.

The genes are TRBV7-8 and TRBJ2-4; D remains unclear. The V end lost 4 bases, the J end lost 0 bases, and 13 bases lay between the germline ends. Germline CDR1 is SGHVS and CDR2 is FQNEAQ. This CDR3 has 16 residues. The CDR3 loop reads CASSYPNGLAKNIQYF. The CDR3 DNA reads TGTGCCAGCAGCTACCCCAACGGGTTAGCCAAAAACATTCAGTACTTC.

The chain is built from TRBV6-6 and TRBJ1-1; no firm D call. Germline CDR1 MNHNY, CDR2 SVGAGI (reference sequence). Between the trimmed V and J ends, which lost 11 bases and 0 bases, there was a span of 16 bases. The CDR3 spans 14 residues. CDR3 DNA sequence: TGTGCCGGAGCGGACTTGCTGATGAACACTGAAGCTTTCTTT. Translating gives CAGADLLMNTEAFF.

Notes on this clone: A junction boundary mismatches the germline segment, possibly from a read error. The J gene is TRBJ2-7, the V gene TRBV7-9; D perhaps matches TRBD2 (7 bases). Germline V CDR1 and CDR2: SEHNR, FQNEAQ (reference sequence). The CDR3 runs 16 residues. Here the CDR3 reads CSSSAGRGLYKYEQYF. The CDR3 nucleotides read TGTTCCAGCAGCGCAGGGCGGGGGCTATACAAATACGAGCAGTACTTC.

The rearrangement links TRBV6-5 to TRBJ2-3, with TRBD2 identical over 8 bases. Germline-derived CDR1 and CDR2 are MNHEY and SVGAGI. Trimming took 7 bases from V and 2 from J; bases not matched to a gene: 5. The CDR3 is 14 residues long. CDR3: CASTRGGYTDTQYF. The CDR3 DNA sequence: TGTGCCAGCACACGGGGGGGGTACACAGATACGCAGTATTTT.

This clone was detected once. The chain has TRBV6-6 and TRBJ1-5; possible D gene TRBD1, 5 bases. V gave up 4 bases and J gave up 5 bases, with 15 bases separating them. The CDR3 consists of 15 residues. Germline V lookup: CDR1 MNHNY, CDR2 SVGAGI (reference sequence). The CDR3 loop is CASSFFAQGDQPQHF. CDR3 nucleotides: TGTGCCAGCAGTTTCTTCGCCCAGGGTGATCAGCCCCAGCATTTT.

DNA for the CDR3: TGTGCCAGTTCAACTAGCGGGGGGGCCGGGGGCACAGATACGCAGTATTTT. This gives the protein CASSTSGGAGGTDTQYF. The chain links TRBV18 to TRBJ2-3; 13 bases match TRBD2. CDR1 is KGHSH, CDR2 LQKENI, per germline. This CDR3 contains 17 residues. Trimming took 9 bases from V and 1 from J; bases not matched to a gene: 10. Supplemented by reference TRBV18 and TRBJ2-3, the full variable domain reads NAGVMQNPRHLVRRRGQEARLRCSPMKGHSHVYWYRQLPEEGLKFMVYLQKENIIDESGMPKERFSAEFPKEGPSILRIQQVVRGDSAAYFCASSTSGGAGGTDTQYFGPGTRLTVL.

This chain connects TRBV5-1 to TRBJ1-2; D might be TRBD1 (6 bases). Per the germline V gene, CDR1 is SGHRS and CDR2 is YFSETQ. The V end was cut by 0 bases, the J end by 7 bases, with 16 bases between. The CDR3 loop spans 15 amino acids. DNA for the CDR3: TGCGCCAGCAGCTTGGTTTCGGACAGCCCTGGTGGCTACACCTTC. Translated, it gives CASSLVSDSPGGYTF.

The V and J genes are TRBV7-2 and TRBJ2-5, with 10 bases aligning to TRBD2. CDR1 and CDR2 (germline): SGHTA, FQGNSA. There are 16 residues in the CDR3. Trimming removed 1 base from V and 1 base from J; junction bases left unmatched: 3. In DNA, the CDR3 is TGTGCCAGCAGCTTAGTCCTAGCGGGGGCCCAAGAGACCCAGTACTTC. Its translation is CASSLVLAGAQETQYF. The full variable domain, rest sourced from reference TRBV7-2 and TRBJ2-5, is GAGVSQSPSNKVTEKGKDVELRCDPISGHTALYWYRQSLGQGLEFLIYFQGNSAPDKSGLPSDRFSAERTGGSVSTLTIQRTQQEDSAVYLCASSLVLAGAQETQYFGPGTRLLVL.

The rearrangement joins TRBV19 to TRBJ1-5; no clear D gene. The CDR3 length is 15 residues. With 2 bases removed from V and 6 bases from J, the gap between germline ends came to 14 bases. Germline CDR1 and CDR2: LNHDA and SQIVND (reference sequence). CDR3 in amino acids: CASSISGRAIQPQHF. The DNA for the CDR3 is TGTGCCAGTAGTATATCAGGCAGAGCTATTCAGCCCCAGCATTTT.

The V gene is TRBV10-3, the J gene TRBJ1-5; TRBD1 is a possible D gene (6 bases). Germline CDR1 ENHRY, CDR2 SYGVKD. V was cut by 10 bases and J by 3 bases, with 22 bases left in between. The length of the CDR3 is 16 residues. CDR3 amino acids: CATTRDIGNINQPQHF. The CDR3 DNA reads TGTGCCACGACCCGGGACATAGGCAATATCAATCAGCCCCAGCATTTT.

A word on this clone: The sample contains more than one DNA sequence encoding this CDR3. The chain is built from TRBV29-1 and TRBJ1-5; TRBD1 matches 9 bases. The CDR3 sequence is 14 residues long. The germline CDR1 and CDR2 sequences are SQVTM and ANQGSEA. J was trimmed by 0 bases and V by 4 bases; bases with no gene match: 1. Written as DNA, the CDR3 is TGCAGCGTTGGACAGGGGGGTAGCAATCAGCCCCAGCATTTT. The encoded protein is CSVGQGGSNQPQHF.

The rearrangement joins TRBV28 to TRBJ1-4, with a tentative D call TRBD1 (6 bases). The CDR3 runs to 13 residues. Between the trimmed V and J ends, which lost 8 bases and 14 bases, there was a span of 21 bases. The V gene's germline CDR1 is MDHEN and CDR2 SYDVKM. CDR3 sequence reads: CASLSATGGGLFF. CDR3 nucleotide sequence: TGTGCCAGCCTTTCTGCCACGGGGGGGGGCCTGTTTTTT.